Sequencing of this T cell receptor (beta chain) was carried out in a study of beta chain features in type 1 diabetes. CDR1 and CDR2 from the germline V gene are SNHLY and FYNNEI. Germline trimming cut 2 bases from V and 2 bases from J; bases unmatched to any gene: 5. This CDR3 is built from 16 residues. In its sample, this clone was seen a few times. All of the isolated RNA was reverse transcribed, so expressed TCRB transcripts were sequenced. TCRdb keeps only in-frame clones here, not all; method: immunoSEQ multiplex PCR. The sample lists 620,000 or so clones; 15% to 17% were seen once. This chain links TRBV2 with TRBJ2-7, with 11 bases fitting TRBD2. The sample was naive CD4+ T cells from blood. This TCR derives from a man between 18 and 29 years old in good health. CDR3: CASSEYRLAGPYEQYF. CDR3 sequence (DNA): TGTGCCAGCAGTGAATACCGACTAGCGGGGCCCTACGAGCAGTACTTC.